This T cell receptor beta chain was identified in a study of blood T cell repertoires in COVID-19. Study-level information: Sample material is recorded as cDNA or gDNA derived from T cells, B-cell-depleted T cells, or PBMCs.

Germline V gives CDR1 KGHDR, CDR2 SFDVKD. V lost 2 bases and J lost 2, with 9 bases in between. The length of the CDR3 is 14 residues. Under the authors' procedure: Amplification of reference gene primers provided the estimated nucleated cell counts. Sequencing used immunoSEQ multiplex PCR; TCRdb keeps in-frame clones, though not all of them. V and J calls and clone size are given by that table; D and trimming were obtained from the DNA. Of fewer than 300,000 clones in the sample, almost 85% were seen once. The TCR sequence derives from a man aged 45 to 65 with active or convalescent COVID-19. This chain uses TRBV24-1 with TRBJ2-7, with D uncertain. The specimen was peripheral blood. CDR3 in DNA: TGTGCCACCAGTGATTCCGGGTCACCCTACGAGCAGTACTTC. It specifies CATSDSGSPYEQYF.